This T cell receptor beta chain was documented in a study of OX40 agonist ivuxolimab in advanced cancers. Germline values: CDR1 SGHNT, CDR2 YYREEE (reference sequence). V was clipped by 0 bases and J by 2 bases; unmatched bases: 10. The CDR3 is 17 amino acids. This clone was counted once. Using immunoSEQ multiplex PCR, the repertoire was profiled, and TCRdb retains in-frame clones only, with some absent. Of nearly 60,000 clones listed, 70% to 90% are singletons. The TCR originated in an adult with an advanced solid tumor such as melanoma, head and neck, liver or kidney cancer. The chain links TRBV5-4 to TRBJ2-5; 7 bases align to TRBD1. This specimen was CD4+ or CD8+ T cells sorted from blood, taken in a trial of the OX40 agonist ivuxolimab. DNA for the CDR3: TGTGCCAGCAGCTTGGCCGGAGTGGTACAGGGGCAAGAGACCCAGTACTTC. Translating gives CASSLAGVVQGQETQYF.